This T cell receptor beta chain was captured by sequencing in a study of response to subunit inactivated influenza vaccine. The germline V gene has CDR1 SGHRS and CDR2 YFSETQ. V trimming: 3 bases; J trimming: 1 base; junction bases outside the gene matches: 2. The CDR3 is made up of 14 amino acids. One entry per CDR3 protein, called by TCRdb with MiXCR from the RT-PCR reads. The sample holds about 570,000 distinct CDR3 sequences, about 11% seen once. These sequences were also reported in another study, on T cells expressing NK-cell markers. Per that paper: TCR beta libraries carry UMIs added by 5'RACE template switching. Cells sorted as CD3+CD56+NKG2C+, CD3+CD56+NKG2C- and CD3+CD56-NKG2C+ T cells supplied the TCR beta repertoires. Among the eight sequenced donors, seven tested HCMV-seropositive and one tested seronegative.

This chain links TRBV5-1 with TRBJ1-1, with TRBD1 matching over 8 bases. The material sequenced was PBMCs from blood, taken on the day of vaccination. The source of this sequence is a man aged 45-60 years who received an inactivated influenza vaccine. The DNA of the CDR3 is TGCGCCAGCAGCTACGGACAGGGGAACACTGAAGCTTTCTTT. This gives the protein CASSYGQGNTEAFF.